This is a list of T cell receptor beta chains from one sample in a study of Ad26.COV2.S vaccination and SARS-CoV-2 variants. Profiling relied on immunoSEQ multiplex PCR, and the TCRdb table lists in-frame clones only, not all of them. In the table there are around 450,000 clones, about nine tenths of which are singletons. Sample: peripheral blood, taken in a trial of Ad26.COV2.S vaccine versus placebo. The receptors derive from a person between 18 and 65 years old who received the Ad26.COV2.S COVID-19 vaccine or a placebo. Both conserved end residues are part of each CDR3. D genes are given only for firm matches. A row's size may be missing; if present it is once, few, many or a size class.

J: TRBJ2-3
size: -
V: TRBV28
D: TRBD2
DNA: TGTGCCAGCACTACCGACCCCAGCGGGAGGGCCAGCACAGATACGCAGTATTTT
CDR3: CASTTDPSGRASTDTQYF

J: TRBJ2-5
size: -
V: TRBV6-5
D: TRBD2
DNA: TGTGCCAGCAGTTACATGGGAGGGCCTCAAGAGACCCAGTACTTC
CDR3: CASSYMGGPQETQYF

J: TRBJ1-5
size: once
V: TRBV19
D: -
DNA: TGTGCCAGTAAGTCCTCGGGGCCCTCTGTGACCCAGCATTTT
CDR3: CASKSSGPSVTQHF

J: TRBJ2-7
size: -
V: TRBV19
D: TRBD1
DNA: TGTGCCAGTAGTCTCGGACAGGGAAGGGGCTACGAGCAGTACTTC
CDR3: CASSLGQGRGYEQYF

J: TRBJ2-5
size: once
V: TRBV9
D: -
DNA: TGTGCCAGCATGGGCTATCGAGAGACCCAGTACTTC
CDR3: CASMGYRETQYF

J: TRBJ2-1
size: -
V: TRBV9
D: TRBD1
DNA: TGTGCCAGCAGCGTTTCGGGGACAGGCAATGAGCAGTTCTTC
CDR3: CASSVSGTGNEQFF

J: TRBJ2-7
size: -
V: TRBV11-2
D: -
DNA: TGTGCCAGCAGCCTAAGACAGCGACACTTAAGCTACGAGCAGTACTTC
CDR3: CASSLRQRHLSYEQYF

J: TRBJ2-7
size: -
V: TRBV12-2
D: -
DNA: TGTGCAAGTCGCTCAGACTATCACGCCTACGAGCAGTACTTC
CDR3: CASRSDYHAYEQYF

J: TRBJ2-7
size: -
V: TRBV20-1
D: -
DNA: TGCAGTGCTAGTATGACAGCCCCCTCCTACGAGCAGTACTTC
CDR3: CSASMTAPSYEQYF

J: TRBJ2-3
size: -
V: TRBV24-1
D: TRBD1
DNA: TGTGCCACCAGTGAGCCTCCCGGGACAGCTAGCACAGATACGCAGTATTTT
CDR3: CATSEPPGTASTDTQYF

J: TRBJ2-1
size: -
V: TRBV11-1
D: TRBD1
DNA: TGTGCCAGCAGCTCCGGGACAGGGAGGGACGTTGAGCAGTTCTTC
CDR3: CASSSGTGRDVEQFF

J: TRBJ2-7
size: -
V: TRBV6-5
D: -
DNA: TGTGCCAGCAGTCCCCGACAGCCCTCCTACGAGCAGTACTTC
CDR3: CASSPRQPSYEQYF

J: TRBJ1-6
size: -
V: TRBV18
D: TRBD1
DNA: TGTGCCAGCTCATCCGAGGACAGGGGATATTCACCCCTCCACTTT
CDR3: CASSSEDRGYSPLHF

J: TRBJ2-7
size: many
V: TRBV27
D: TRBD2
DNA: TGTGCCAGCAGGGGGGGGAGCCCAGGCTACGAGCAGTACTTC
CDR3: CASRGGSPGYEQYF